This T cell receptor (beta chain) was captured by sequencing in a study of HIV-infected patients and healthy controls. Roughly three months, about 14 weeks, into antiretroviral therapy, follow-up blood was collected. The repertoire came from unfractionated whole blood and reflected all unsorted peripheral T cells. CDR3 length: 14 residues. With 2 bases removed from V and 3 bases from J, the gap between germline ends came to 11 bases. Germline CDR1 SGHRS, CDR2 YFSETQ. Alpha and beta constant-region primers primed reverse transcription of approximately 500 ng RNA. Each of the alpha and beta chains got its own library through chain-specific third strand synthesis with indices. Two random hexamers, added before amplification and joined, formed each molecule's 12-nucleotide barcode. One entry per CDR3 protein results from TCRdb running MiXCR on the 5' RACE reads. This table holds about 14,000 distinct CDR3 sequences, around 10% found once.

The sequence came from an adult with HIV infection. The donor label of this sample is uncertain. The chain is built from TRBV5-1 and TRBJ2-5; tentatively, D is TRBD1 or TRBD2 (6 bases each). The input for sequencing was blood, taken during antiretroviral therapy. CDR3 in amino acids: CASSFSGAEETQYF. CDR3 nucleotide sequence: TGCGCCAGCAGCTTTTCGGGGGCGGAAGAGACCCAGTACTTC.